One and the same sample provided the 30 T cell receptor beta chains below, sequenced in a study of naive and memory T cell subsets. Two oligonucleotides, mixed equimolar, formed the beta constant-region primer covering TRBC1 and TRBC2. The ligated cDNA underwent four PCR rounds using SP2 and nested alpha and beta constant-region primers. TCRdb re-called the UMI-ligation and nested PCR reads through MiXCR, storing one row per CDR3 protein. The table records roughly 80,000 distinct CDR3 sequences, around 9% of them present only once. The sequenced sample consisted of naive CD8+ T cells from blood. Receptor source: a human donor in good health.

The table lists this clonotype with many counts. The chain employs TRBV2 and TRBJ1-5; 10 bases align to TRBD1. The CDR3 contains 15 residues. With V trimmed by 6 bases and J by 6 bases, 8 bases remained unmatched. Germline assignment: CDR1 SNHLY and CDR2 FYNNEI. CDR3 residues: CASRDRDRGAQPQHF. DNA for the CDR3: TGTGCCAGCAGAGACCGGGACAGGGGAGCTCAGCCCCAGCATTTT.

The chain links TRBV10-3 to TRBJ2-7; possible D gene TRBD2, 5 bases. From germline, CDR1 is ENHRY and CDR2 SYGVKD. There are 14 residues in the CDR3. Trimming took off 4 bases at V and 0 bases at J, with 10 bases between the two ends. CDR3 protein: CAISGGLSSYEQYF. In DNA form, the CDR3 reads TGTGCCATCAGTGGCGGACTGAGCTCCTACGAGCAGTACTTC.

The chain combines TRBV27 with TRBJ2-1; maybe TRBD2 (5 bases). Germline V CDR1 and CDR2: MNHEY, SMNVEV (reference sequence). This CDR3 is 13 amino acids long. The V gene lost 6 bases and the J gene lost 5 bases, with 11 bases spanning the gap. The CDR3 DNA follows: TGTGCCAGCAGCCCGACTATTAACAATGAGCAGTTCTTC. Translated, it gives CASSPTINNEQFF.

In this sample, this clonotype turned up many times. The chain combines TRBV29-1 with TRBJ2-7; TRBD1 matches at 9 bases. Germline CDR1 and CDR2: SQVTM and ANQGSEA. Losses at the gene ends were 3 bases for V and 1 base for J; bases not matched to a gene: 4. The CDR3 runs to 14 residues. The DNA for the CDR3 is TGCAGCGTTGAGGGACAGGGAGAGTCCTACGAGCAGTACTTC. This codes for CSVEGQGESYEQYF.

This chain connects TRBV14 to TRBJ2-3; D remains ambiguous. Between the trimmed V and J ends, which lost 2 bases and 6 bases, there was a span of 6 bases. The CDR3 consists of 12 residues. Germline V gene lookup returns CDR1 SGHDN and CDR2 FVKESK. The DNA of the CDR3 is TGTGCCAGCAGCCAAAACCGGGATACGCAGTATTTT. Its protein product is CASSQNRDTQYF.

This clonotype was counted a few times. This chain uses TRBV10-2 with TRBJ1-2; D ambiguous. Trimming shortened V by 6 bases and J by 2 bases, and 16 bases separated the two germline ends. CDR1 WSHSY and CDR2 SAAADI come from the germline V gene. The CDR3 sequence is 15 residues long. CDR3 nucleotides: TGCGCCAGCAGGTTTGAGGTCACCCCCAACTATGGCTACACCTTC. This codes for CASRFEVTPNYGYTF.

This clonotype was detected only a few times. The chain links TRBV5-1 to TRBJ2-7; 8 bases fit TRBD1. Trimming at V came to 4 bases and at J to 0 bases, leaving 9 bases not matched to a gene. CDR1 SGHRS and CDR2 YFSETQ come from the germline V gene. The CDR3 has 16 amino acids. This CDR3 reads CASSQTGAANSYEQYF. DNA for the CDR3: TGCGCCAGCAGCCAGACAGGGGCGGCAAACTCCTACGAGCAGTACTTC.

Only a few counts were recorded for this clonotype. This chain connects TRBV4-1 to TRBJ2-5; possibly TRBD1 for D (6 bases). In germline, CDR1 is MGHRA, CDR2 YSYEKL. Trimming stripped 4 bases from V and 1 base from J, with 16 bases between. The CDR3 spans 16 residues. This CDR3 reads CASSPLPGAGQETQYF. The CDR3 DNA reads TGCGCCAGCAGCCCCCTTCCAGGGGCAGGCCAAGAGACCCAGTACTTC.

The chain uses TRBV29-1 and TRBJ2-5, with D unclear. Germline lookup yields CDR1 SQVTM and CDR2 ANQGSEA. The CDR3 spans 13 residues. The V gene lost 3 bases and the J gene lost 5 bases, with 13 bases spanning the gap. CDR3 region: CSVETLFGETQYF. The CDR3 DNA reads TGCAGCGTTGAGACCTTATTTGGGGAGACCCAGTACTTC.

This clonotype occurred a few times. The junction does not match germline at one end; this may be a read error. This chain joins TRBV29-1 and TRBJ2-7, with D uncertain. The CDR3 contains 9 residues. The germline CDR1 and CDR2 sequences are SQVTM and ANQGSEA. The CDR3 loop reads CSVAAALGF. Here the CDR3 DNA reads TGCAGCGTTGCCGCGGCCCTAGGGTTC.

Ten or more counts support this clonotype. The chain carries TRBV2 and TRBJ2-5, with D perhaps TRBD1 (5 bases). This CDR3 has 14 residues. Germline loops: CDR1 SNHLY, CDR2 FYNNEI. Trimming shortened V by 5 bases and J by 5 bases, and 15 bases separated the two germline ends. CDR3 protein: CASSPRGAFETQYF. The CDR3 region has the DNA TGTGCCAGCAGTCCTAGGGGCGCCTTCGAGACCCAGTACTTC.

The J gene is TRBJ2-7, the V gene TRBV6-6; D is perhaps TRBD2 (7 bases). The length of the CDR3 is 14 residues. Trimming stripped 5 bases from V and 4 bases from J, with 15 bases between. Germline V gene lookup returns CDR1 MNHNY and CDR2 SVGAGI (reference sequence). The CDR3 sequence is CASSPLRGPYEQYF. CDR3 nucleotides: TGTGCCAGCAGTCCTCTGCGGGGGCCGTACGAGCAGTACTTC.

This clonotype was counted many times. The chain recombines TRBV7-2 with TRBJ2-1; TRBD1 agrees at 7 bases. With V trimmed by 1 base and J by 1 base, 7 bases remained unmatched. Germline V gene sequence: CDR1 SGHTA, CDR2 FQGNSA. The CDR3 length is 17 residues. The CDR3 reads CASSLDIGGLSYNEQFF. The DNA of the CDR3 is TGTGCCAGCAGCTTAGATATAGGGGGCCTGTCCTACAATGAGCAGTTCTTC.

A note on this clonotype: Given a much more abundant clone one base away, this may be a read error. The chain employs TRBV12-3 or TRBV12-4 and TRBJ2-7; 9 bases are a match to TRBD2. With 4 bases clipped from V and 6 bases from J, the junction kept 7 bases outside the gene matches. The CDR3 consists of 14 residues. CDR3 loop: CASSSSSGRSEQYF. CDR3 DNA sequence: TGTGCCAGCAGTTCGAGTAGCGGGAGAAGCGAGCAGTACTTC.

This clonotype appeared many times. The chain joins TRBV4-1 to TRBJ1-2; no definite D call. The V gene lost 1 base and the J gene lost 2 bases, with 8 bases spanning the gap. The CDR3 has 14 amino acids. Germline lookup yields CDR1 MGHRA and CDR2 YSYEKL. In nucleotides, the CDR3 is TGCGCCAGCAGCCAAGTATTGGACAACTATGGCTACACCTTC. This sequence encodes CASSQVLDNYGYTF.

The CDR3: CASSLLGGRANTGELFF. CDR3 in DNA: TGTGCCAGCAGCTTACTTGGCGGGAGGGCGAACACCGGGGAGCTGTTTTTT. J is TRBJ2-2 and V is TRBV7-9; TRBD2 matches at 9 bases. Looked up from germline, CDR1 is SEHNR and CDR2 is FQNEAQ (reference sequence). This CDR3 spans 17 amino acids. Trimming removed 2 bases from V and 0 bases from J; junction bases left unmatched: 4. The variable domain in full, completed from reference TRBV7-9 and TRBJ2-2, reads DTGVSQNPRHKITKRGQNVTFRCDPISEHNRLYWYRQTLGQGPEFLTYFQNEAQLEKSRLLSDRFSAERPKGSFSTLEIQRTEQGDSAMYLCASSLLGGRANTGELFFGEGSRLTVL.

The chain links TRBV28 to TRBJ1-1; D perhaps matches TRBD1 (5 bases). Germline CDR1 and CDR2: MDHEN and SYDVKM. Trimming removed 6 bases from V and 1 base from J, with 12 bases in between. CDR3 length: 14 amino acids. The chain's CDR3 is CASSRGQPNTEAFF. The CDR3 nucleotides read TGTGCCAGCAGCCGTGGACAACCGAACACTGAAGCTTTCTTT.

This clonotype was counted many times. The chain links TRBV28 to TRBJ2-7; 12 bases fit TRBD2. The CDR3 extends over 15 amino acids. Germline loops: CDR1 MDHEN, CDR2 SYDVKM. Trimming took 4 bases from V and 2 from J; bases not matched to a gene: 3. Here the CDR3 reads CASSSRTSGTYEQYF. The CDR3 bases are TGTGCCAGCAGTTCGCGGACTAGCGGGACCTACGAGCAGTACTTC.

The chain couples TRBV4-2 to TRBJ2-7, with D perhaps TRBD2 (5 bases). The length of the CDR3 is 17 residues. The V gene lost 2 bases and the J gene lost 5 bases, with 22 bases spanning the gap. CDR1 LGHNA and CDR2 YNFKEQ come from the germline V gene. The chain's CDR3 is CASSQIWRSAPEDEQYF. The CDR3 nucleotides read TGTGCCAGCAGCCAAATTTGGAGGTCAGCCCCGGAAGACGAGCAGTACTTC.

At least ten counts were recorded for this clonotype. The CDR3, as DNA: TGCAGCGTTGAAGAGGGCTCTGGGGCCAACGTCCTGACTTTC. It specifies CSVEEGSGANVLTF. This chain uses TRBV29-1 with TRBJ2-6; no clear D. This CDR3 region has 14 residues. CDR1 is SQVTM and CDR2 is ANQGSEA in the germline V gene. The V end was cut by 0 bases, the J end by 0 bases, with 3 bases between.

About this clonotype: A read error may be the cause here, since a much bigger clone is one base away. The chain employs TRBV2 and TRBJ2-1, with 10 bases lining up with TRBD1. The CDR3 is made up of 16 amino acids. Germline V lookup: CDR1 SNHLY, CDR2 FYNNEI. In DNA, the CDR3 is TGTGCCAGCAGTGAATGGACAGGGGGATCCTACAATAAGCAGTTCTTC. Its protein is CASSEWTGGSYNKQFF.

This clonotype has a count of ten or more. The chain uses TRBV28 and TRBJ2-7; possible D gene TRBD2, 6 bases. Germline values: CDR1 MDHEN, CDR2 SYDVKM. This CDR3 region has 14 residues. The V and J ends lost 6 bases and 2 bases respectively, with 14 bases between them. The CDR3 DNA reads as TGTGCCAGCAGGCGAACGGGAGTAGCCTACGAGCAGTACTTC. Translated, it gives CASRRTGVAYEQYF.

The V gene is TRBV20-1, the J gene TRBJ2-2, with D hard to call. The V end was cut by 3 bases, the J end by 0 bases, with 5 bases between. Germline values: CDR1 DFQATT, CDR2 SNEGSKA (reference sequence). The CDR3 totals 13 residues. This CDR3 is CSAREPNTGELFF. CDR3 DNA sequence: TGCAGTGCTAGGGAGCCGAACACCGGGGAGCTGTTTTTT.

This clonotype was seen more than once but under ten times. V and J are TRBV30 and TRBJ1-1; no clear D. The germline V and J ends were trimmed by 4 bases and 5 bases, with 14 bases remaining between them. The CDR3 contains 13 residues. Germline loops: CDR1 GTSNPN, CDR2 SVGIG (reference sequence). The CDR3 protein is CAWNLQRATEAFF. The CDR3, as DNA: TGTGCCTGGAACCTCCAGAGGGCGACTGAAGCTTTCTTT.

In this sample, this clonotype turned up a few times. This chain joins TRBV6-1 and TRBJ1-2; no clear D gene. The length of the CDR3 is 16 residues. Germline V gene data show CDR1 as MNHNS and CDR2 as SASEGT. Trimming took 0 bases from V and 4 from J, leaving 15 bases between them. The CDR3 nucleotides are TGTGCCAGCAGTGAAGCGCTTCCGGGTCCCCCCTATGGCTACACCTTC. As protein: CASSEALPGPPYGYTF.

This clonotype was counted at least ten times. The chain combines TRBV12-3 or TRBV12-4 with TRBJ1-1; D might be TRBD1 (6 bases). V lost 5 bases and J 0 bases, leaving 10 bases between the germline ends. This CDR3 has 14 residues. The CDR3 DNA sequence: TGTGCCAGCAGTGTGGACAGCATGAACACTGAAGCTTTCTTT. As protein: CASSVDSMNTEAFF.

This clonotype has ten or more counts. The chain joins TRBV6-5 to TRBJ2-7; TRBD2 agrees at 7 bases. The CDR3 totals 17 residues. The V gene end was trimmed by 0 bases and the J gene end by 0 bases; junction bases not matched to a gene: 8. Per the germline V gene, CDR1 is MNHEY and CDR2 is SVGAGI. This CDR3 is CASSYSPLAAASYEQYF. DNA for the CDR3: TGTGCCAGCAGTTACTCTCCCCTAGCGGCTGCCTCCTACGAGCAGTACTTC.

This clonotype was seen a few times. The CDR3 DNA follows: TGTGCCACCAGCAGACCCTGGGGCGGGAGCAATGAGCAGTTCTTC. Amino acids: CATSRPWGGSNEQFF. The chain couples TRBV15 to TRBJ2-1, with 7 bases matching TRBD2. CDR1 is LNHNV and CDR2 is YYDKDF in the germline V gene (reference sequence). Unmatched junction bases numbered 7, after V lost 2 bases and J lost 6 bases. CDR3 length: 15 residues.

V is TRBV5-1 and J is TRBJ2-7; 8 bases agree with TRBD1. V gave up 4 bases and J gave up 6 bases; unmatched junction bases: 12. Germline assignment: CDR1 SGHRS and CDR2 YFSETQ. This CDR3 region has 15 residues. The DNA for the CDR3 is TGCGCCAGCAGCCTAGGACAGGGTTTCGTCTGCGAGCAGTACTTC. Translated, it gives CASSLGQGFVCEQYF.

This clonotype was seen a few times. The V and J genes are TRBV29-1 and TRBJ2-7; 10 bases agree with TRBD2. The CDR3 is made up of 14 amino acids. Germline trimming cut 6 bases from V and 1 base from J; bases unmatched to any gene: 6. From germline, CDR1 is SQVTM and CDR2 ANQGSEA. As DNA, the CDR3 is TGCAGCGTGGGGGGACTAGCGTCTTCCTACGAGCAGTACTTC. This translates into CSVGGLASSYEQYF.